A selection of T cell receptor beta chains follows, all from one sample in a study of identical twins. TCRdb itself ran the 5' RACE reads through MiXCR, one entry per CDR3 protein. The data hold about 720,000 distinct CDR3 sequences, with more than 6.5% observed a single time. This sample also appeared in a second study, on yellow fever vaccine responses in identical twins.

The sequenced material came from PBMCs. The source of these receptors is a young woman in good health. Both conserved end residues are part of each CDR3. D genes are given only for firm matches. The size of a clone is reported for some rows only, either as once, few or many, or as a class for expanded clones.

. | TRBJ2-5 | . | TRBV7-3 | TGTGCCAGCAGCTTATGGGGCAACGCGGCCCAGTACTTC | CASSLWGNAAQYF
many | TRBJ2-2 | . | TRBV6-1 | TGTGCCAGCAGTGCCCTTGAGGGCATCGGGGAGCTGTTTTTT | CASSALEGIGELFF
few | TRBJ2-3 | TRBD2 | TRBV27 | TGTGCCAGCAGTTTCATAGCGGGGGGGCCCGATACGCAGTATTTT | CASSFIAGGPDTQYF
. | TRBJ2-3 | . | TRBV21-1 | TGTGCCAGCAGCGCCCGGACTAGCGGGGGTAGCACAGATACGCAGTATTTT | CASSARTSGGSTDTQYF
few | TRBJ2-4 | . | TRBV12-3/TRBV12-4 | TGTGCCAGCAGTTTATGGGTTGGAGGGGAAGGGGAGTACTTC | CASSLWVGGEGEYF
many | TRBJ2-7 | TRBD2 | TRBV4-2 | TGTGCCAGCAGCCAAGAAGAACTAGCGGGAAGTACCTACGAGCAGTACTTC | CASSQEELAGSTYEQYF
. | TRBJ2-1 | TRBD1 | TRBV30 | TGTGCCTGGAGCCCCATAGGGGGCGGACCCTACAATGAGCAGTTCTTC | CAWSPIGGGPYNEQFF
. | TRBJ2-3 | . | TRBV27 | TGTGCCAGCAGTCCGCCCCCGGAGCTTTTATATGGCACAGATACGCAGTATTTT | CASSPPPELLYGTDTQYF
many | TRBJ2-3 | TRBD1 | TRBV10-3 | TGTGCCATCAGTGAGTCCCGGACAGGGGCAGATACGCAGTATTTT | CAISESRTGADTQYF
. | TRBJ2-1 | . | TRBV5-4 | TGTGCCAGCAGCCCGTGGTCCGGCCTCAATGAGCAGTTCTTC | CASSPWSGLNEQFF
many | TRBJ1-1 | . | TRBV20-1 | TGCAGTGCGCCGACAGAATTTGTTAGGGAAGCTTTCTTT | CSAPTEFVREAFF
few | TRBJ2-1 | TRBD1 | TRBV7-9 | TGTGCCAGCAGTTATCCGGGACAGGGGCGGCGGGAGCAGTTCTTC | CASSYPGQGRREQFF
. | TRBJ2-7 | . | TRBV6-2/TRBV6-3 | TGTGCCAGCACCTCGACGGGGACTGTGACGGGGCAGTACTTC | CASTSTGTVTGQYF
few | TRBJ2-7 | TRBD1 | TRBV3-1 | TGTGCCAGCAGCCAAGAGGGAGACAGGGAATACGACGAGCAGTACTTC | CASSQEGDREYDEQYF
. | TRBJ2-7 | TRBD2 | TRBV20-1 | TGCAGTGCTCCCGAGGGAGCGGGGGGGCACGAGCAGTACTTC | CSAPEGAGGHEQYF
. | TRBJ2-5 | . | TRBV10-3 | TGTGCCAGCGATAGTGGAGGGGGGGGAGGCGAGACCCAGTACTTC | CASDSGGGGGETQYF
few | TRBJ1-1 | . | TRBV29-1 | TGCAGCGCGGACTTTGGGGTGGGCACTGAAGCTTTCTTT | CSADFGVGTEAFF
. | TRBJ2-3 | . | TRBV10-3 | TGTGCCATCAGTGTGGTTCCAGACACAGATACGCAGTATTTT | CAISVVPDTDTQYF
. | TRBJ1-5 | . | TRBV2 | TGTGCCAGCAGTGAATCTTTTCTGGGGGACACTCGGGATCAGCCCCAGCATTTT | CASSESFLGDTRDQPQHF
few | TRBJ2-1 | . | TRBV6-2/TRBV6-3 | TGTGCCAGCAGTTCACCCGCGGGCCTGTACAATGAGCAGTTCTTC | CASSSPAGLYNEQFF
. | TRBJ1-1 | . | TRBV27 | TGTGCCAGCAGGAAGGATCCAGGTATTAACACTGAAGCTTTCTTT | CASRKDPGINTEAFF
. | TRBJ2-3 | TRBD2 | TRBV6-1 | TGTGCCAGCGTGGGGGGAGCGGGAGGACCCACAGATACGCAGTATTTT | CASVGGAGGPTDTQYF
many | TRBJ2-7 | . | TRBV12-3/TRBV12-4 | TGTGCCAGCAGTTTATTGGTACAGGGTGACGAGCAGTACTTC | CASSLLVQGDEQYF
many | TRBJ2-3 | . | TRBV7-9 | TGTGCCAGCAGCTTAGAGTTAGCAAGGCGGACAGATACGCAGTATTTT | CASSLELARRTDTQYF